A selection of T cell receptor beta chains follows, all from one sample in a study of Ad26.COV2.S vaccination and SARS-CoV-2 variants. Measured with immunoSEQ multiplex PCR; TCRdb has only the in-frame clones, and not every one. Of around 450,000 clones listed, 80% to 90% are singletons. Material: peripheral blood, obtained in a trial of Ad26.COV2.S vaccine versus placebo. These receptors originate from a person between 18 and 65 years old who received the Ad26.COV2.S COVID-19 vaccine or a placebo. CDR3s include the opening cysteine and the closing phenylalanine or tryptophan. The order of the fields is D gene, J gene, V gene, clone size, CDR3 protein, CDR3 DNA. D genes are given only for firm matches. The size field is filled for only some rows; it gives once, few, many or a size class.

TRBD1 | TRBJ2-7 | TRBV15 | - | CATSPRGQGSYEQYF | TGTGCCACCAGTCCGAGAGGACAGGGGTCCTACGAGCAGTACTTC
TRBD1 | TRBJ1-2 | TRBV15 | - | CATSRVSDRQISYGYTF | TGTGCCACCAGCAGAGTGTCGGACAGGCAAATTAGCTATGGCTACACCTTC
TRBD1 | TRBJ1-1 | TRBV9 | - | CASSVGDRVGTEAFF | TGTGCCAGCAGCGTAGGGGACAGGGTCGGAACTGAAGCTTTCTTT
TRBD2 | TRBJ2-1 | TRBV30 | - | CAWSVGGDNEQFF | TGTGCCTGGAGTGTTGGGGGGGACAATGAGCAGTTCTTC
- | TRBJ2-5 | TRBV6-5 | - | CASSYRGTPWETQYF | TGTGCCAGCAGTTACCGAGGGACTCCCTGGGAGACCCAGTACTTC
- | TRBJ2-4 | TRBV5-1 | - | CASSSGVSGNIQYF | TGCGCCAGCAGCTCGGGAGTTTCGGGAAACATTCAGTACTTC
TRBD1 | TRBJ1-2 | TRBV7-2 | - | CASSLAPTGELTGYTF | TGTGCCAGCAGCTTAGCCCCGACAGGGGAACTTACTGGCTACACCTTC
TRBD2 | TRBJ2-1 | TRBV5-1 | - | CASTRGGYNEQFF | TGCGCCAGCACCCGCGGGGGTTACAATGAGCAGTTCTTC
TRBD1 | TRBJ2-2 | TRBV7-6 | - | CASSRTGLDGELFF | TGTGCCAGCAGCCGGACAGGGTTGGACGGGGAGCTGTTTTTT
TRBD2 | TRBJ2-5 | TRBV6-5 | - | CASKAGGWAETQYF | TGTGCCAGCAAAGCGGGAGGATGGGCAGAGACCCAGTACTTC
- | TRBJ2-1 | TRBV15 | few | CATSRGYNEQFF | TGTGCCACCAGCAGAGGATACAATGAGCAGTTCTTC
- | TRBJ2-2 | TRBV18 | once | CASSPASAGELFF | TGTGCCAGCTCACCAGCCTCGGCCGGGGAGCTGTTTTTT
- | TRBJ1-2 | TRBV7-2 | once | CASSAMVATNYGYTF | TGTGCCAGCAGCGCGATGGTGGCTACTAACTATGGCTACACCTTC
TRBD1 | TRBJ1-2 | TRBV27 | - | CASSFTGGLGGYTF | TGTGCCAGCAGTTTTACAGGGGGCCTCGGAGGCTACACCTTC
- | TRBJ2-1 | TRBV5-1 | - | CASSPVGAEQFF | TGCGCCAGCAGCCCCGTAGGGGCTGAGCAGTTCTTC
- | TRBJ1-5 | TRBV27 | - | CASRNRESGNQPQHF | TGTGCCAGCAGAAACAGGGAATCGGGGAATCAGCCCCAGCATTTT
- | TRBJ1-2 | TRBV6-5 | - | CASSQTGLAGYTF | TGTGCCAGCAGTCAAACAGGGTTAGCGGGCTACACCTTC
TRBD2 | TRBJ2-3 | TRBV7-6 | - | CASSLDLKRDPSTDTQYF | TGTGCCAGCAGCTTAGACCTTAAGCGGGATCCTAGCACAGATACGCAGTATTTT
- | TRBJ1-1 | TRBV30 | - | CAWRENTEAFF | TGTGCCTGGAGAGAGAACACTGAAGCTTTCTTT
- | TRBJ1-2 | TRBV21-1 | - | CASSKVGRGIRLDGYTF | -
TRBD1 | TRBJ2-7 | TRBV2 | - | CASRETGDYEQYF | TGTGCCAGCAGAGAAACAGGGGACTACGAGCAGTACTTC
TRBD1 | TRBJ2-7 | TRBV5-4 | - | CASSLFLGQKDEQYF | TGTGCCAGCAGCTTGTTTTTGGGACAGAAGGACGAGCAGTACTTC
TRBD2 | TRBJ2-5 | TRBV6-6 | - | CASRHSGGETQYF | TGTGCCAGCAGACATAGCGGGGGGGAGACCCAGTACTTC
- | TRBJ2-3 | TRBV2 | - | CASRDNLADTQYF | TGTGCCAGCAGGGACAATCTTGCGGATACGCAGTATTTT
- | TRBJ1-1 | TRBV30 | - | CAWRGGPWGEAFF | TGTGCCTGGAGGGGGGGTCCTTGGGGAGAAGCTTTCTTT
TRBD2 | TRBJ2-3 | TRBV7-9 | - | CASTARGGAVDTQYF | TGTGCCAGCACTGCTCGCGGGGGGGCCGTTGATACGCAGTATTTT
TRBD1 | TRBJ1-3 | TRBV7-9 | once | CASRSGQTGNTIYF | TGTGCCAGCAGGTCGGGACAGACTGGAAACACCATATATTTT
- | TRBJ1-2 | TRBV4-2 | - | CASSQERAGRSYGYTF | TGTGCCAGCAGCCAAGAGAGGGCAGGGCGGTCCTATGGCTACACCTTC
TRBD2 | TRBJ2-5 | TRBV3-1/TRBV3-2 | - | CASSLGTSGSMQETQYF | TGTGCCAGCAGCCTCGGGACTAGCGGGAGTATGCAGGAGACCCAGTACTTC
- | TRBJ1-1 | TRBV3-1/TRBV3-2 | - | CASSSGRGPFTTEAFF | TGTGCCAGCAGCAGCGGGAGGGGACCGTTCACCACTGAAGCTTTCTTT
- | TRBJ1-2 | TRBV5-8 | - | CASSLVGSGGGYTF | TGTGCCAGCAGCTTGGTAGGGTCCGGGGGAGGCTACACCTTC
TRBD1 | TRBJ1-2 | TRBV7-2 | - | CASRAGGPNYGYTF | TGTGCCAGCAGGGCAGGGGGGCCTAACTATGGCTACACCTTC
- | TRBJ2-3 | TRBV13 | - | CASRSSVIADTQYF | TGTGCCAGCAGATCTAGCGTTATCGCAGATACGCAGTATTTT
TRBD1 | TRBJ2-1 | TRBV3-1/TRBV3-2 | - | CASSLRGGAVSNEQFF | TGTGCCAGCAGCCTGCGAGGGGGCGCGGTATCCAATGAGCAGTTCTTC
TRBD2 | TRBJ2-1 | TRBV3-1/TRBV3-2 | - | CASSQGARGGFF | TGTGCCAGCAGCCAAGGAGCTCGCGGGGGGTTCTTC
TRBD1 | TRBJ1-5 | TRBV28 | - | CASSVRQGGHQPQHF | TGTGCCAGCAGTGTCAGACAGGGTGGGCATCAGCCCCAGCATTTT